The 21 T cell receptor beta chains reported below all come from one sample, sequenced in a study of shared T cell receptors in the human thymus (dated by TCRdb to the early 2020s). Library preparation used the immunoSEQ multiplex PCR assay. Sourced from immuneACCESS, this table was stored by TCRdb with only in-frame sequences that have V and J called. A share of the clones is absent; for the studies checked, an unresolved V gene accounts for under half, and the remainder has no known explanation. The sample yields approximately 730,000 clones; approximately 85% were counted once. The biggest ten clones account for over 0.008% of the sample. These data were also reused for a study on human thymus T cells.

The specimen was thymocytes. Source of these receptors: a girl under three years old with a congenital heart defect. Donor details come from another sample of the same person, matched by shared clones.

CDR3 DNA sequence: TGTGCCAGCAGCCATACGGTCCCCCTAGCTAACTATGGCTACACCTTC. Amino acids: CASSHTVPLANYGYTF. The chain links TRBV5-4 to TRBJ1-2; D gene uncertain. Germline CDR1 and CDR2: SGHNT and YYREEE (reference sequence). The CDR3 runs to 16 residues. V gave up 4 bases and J gave up 0 bases, with 16 bases separating them.

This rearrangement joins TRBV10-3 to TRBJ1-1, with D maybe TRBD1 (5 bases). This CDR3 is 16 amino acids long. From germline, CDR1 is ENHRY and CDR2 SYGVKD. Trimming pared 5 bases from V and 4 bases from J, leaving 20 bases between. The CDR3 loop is CAISFSKWGGGTEAFF. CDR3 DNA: TGTGCCATCAGTTTTTCGAAGTGGGGGGGAGGCACTGAAGCTTTCTTT.

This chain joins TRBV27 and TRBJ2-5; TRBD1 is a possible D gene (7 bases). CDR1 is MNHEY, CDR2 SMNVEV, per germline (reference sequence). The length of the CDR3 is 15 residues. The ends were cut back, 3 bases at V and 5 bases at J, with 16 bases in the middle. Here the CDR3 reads CASSFLQGRWETQYF. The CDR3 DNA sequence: TGTGCCAGCAGTTTCCTACAGGGGAGGTGGGAGACCCAGTACTTC.

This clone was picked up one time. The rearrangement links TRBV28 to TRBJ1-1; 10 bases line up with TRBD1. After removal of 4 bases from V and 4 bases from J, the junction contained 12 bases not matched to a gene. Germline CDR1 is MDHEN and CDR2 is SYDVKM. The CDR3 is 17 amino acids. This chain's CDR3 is CASSSARDRGPTTEAFF. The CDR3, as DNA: TGTGCCAGCAGTTCGGCCCGGGACAGGGGACCCACCACTGAAGCTTTCTTT.

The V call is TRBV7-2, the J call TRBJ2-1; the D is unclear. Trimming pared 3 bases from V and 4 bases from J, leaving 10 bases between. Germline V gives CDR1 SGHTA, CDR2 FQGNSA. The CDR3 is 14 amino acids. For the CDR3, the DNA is TGTGCCAGCAGCTTTTGGGCACTTTACAATGAGCAGTTCTTC. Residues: CASSFWALYNEQFF.

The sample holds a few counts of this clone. The CDR3 reads CASSYGPGLADFTDTQYF. CDR3 nucleotide sequence: TGTGCCAGCAGCTACGGACCGGGACTAGCGGACTTCACAGATACGCAGTATTTT. The V gene is TRBV5-6, the J gene TRBJ2-3, with 11 bases aligning to TRBD2. The germline CDR1 and CDR2 sequences are SGHDT and YYEEEE. This CDR3 has 18 amino acids. V lost 3 bases and J lost 2; bases outside the gene matches: 11.

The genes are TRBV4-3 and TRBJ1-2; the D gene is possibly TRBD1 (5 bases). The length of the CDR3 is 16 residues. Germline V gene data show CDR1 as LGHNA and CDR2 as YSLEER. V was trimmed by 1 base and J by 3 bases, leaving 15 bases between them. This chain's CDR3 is CASSQVTDGGYYGYTF. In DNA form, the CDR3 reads TGCGCCAGCAGCCAAGTCACAGACGGGGGGTACTATGGCTACACCTTC.

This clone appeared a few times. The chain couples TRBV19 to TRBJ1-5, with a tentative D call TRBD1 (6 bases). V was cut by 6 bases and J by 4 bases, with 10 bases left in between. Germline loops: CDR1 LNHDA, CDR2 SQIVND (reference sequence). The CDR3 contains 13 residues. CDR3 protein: CASSYDRNQPQHF. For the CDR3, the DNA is TGTGCCAGTAGCTACGACAGGAATCAGCCCCAGCATTTT.

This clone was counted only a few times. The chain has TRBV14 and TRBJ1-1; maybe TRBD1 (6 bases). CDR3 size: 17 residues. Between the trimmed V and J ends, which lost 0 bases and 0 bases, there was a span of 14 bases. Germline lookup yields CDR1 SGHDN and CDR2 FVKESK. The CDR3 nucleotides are TGTGCCAGCAGCCAAGATGGGGGGGGACACCTGAACACTGAAGCTTTCTTT. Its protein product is CASSQDGGGHLNTEAFF.

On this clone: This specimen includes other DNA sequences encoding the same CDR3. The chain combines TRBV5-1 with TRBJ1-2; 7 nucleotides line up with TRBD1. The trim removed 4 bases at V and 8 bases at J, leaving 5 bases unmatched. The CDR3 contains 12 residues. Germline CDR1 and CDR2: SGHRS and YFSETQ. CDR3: CASSTYRGGYTF. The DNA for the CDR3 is TGCGCCAGCAGCACCTACAGGGGCGGCTACACCTTC.

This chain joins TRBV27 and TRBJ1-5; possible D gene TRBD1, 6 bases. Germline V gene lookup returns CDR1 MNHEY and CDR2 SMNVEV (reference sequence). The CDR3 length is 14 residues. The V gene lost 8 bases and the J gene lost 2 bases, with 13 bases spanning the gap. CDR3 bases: TGTGCCAGCTCGGGGGGCCAAGGCAATCAGCCCCAGCATTTT. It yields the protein CASSGGQGNQPQHF.

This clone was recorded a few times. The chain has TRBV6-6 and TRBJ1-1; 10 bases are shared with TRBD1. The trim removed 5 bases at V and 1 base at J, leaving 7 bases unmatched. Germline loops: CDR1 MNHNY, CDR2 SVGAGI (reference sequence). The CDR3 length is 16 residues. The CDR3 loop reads CASSRTGTGENTEAFF. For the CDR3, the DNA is TGTGCCAGCAGTCGAACCGGGACAGGGGAGAACACTGAAGCTTTCTTT.

DNA for the CDR3: TGTGCCAGCAGTTTGGAGGGGAAATATAGCAATCAGCCCCAGCATTTT. As protein: CASSLEGKYSNQPQHF. This sequence joins TRBV27 and TRBJ1-5, with a weak D call TRBD1 (5 bases). Looked up from germline, CDR1 is MNHEY and CDR2 is SMNVEV (reference sequence). CDR3 length: 16 residues. The germline V and J ends were trimmed by 3 bases and 0 bases, with 12 bases remaining between them.

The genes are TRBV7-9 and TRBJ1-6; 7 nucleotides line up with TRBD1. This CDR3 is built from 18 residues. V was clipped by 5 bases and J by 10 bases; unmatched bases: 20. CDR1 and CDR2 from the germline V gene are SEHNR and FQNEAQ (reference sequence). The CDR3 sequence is CASSGTHKTGAVRSPLHF. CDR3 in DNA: TGTGCCAGCAGCGGCACCCATAAAACAGGGGCCGTAAGGTCACCCCTCCACTTT.

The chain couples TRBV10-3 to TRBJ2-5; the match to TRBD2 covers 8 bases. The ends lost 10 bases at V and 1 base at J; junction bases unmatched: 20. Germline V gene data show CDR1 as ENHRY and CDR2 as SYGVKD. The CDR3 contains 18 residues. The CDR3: CATDPRGGAGGLQETQYF. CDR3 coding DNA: TGTGCCACCGACCCTCGAGGGGGGGCGGGGGGTCTCCAAGAGACCCAGTACTTC.

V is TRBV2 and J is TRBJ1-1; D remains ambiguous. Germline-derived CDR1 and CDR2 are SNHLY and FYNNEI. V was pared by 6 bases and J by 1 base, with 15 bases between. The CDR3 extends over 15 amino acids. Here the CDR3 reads CASSAVERENTEAFF. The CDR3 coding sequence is TGTGCCAGCAGCGCCGTGGAGAGAGAGAACACTGAAGCTTTCTTT.

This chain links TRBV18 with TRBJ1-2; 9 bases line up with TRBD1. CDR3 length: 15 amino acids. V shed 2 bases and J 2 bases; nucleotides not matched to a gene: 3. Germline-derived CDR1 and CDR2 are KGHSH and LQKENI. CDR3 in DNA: TGTGCCAGCTCACCAGAGGGGACAGGGAACTATGGCTACACCTTC. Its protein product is CASSPEGTGNYGYTF.

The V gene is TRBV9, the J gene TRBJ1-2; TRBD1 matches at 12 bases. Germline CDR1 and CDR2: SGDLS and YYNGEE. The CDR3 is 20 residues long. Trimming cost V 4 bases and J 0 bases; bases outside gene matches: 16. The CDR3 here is CASSQTRNYRDRGPNYGYTF. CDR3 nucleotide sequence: TGTGCCAGCAGCCAAACTCGAAATTACCGGGACAGGGGGCCTAACTATGGCTACACCTTC. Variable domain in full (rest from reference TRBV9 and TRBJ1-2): DSGVTQTPKHLITATGQRVTLRCSPRSGDLSVYWYQQSLDQGLQFLIQYYNGEERAKGNILERFSAQQFPDLHSELNLSSLELGDSALYFCASSQTRNYRDRGPNYGYTFGSGTRLTVV.

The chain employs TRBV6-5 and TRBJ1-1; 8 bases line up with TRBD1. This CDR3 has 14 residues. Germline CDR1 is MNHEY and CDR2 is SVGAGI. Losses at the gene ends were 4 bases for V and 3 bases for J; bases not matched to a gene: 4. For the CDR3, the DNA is TGTGCCAGCAGTTTCCCGACAGGGGACACTGAAGCTTTCTTT. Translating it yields CASSFPTGDTEAFF.

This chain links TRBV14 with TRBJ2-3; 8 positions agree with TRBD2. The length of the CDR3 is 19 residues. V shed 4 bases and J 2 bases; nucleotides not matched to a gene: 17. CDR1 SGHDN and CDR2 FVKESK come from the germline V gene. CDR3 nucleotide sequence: TGTGCCAGCAGCCCCCCGGTGCGGGGGGCCGAAACCCTCACAGATACGCAGTATTTT. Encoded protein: CASSPPVRGAETLTDTQYF.

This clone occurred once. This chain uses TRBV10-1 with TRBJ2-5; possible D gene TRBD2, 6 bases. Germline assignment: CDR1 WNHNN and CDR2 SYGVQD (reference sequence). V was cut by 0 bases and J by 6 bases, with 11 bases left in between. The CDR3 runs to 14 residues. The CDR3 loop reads CASSESGGPQTQYF. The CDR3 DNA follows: TGCGCCAGCAGTGAGTCGGGGGGTCCCCAGACCCAGTACTTC.